This entry lists 6 T cell receptor beta chains sequenced from one sample in a study of cytomegalovirus exposure and HLA in healthy donors. Clones were read by immunoSEQ multiplex PCR, and TCRdb kept only the in-frame ones, dropping some. The table has roughly 300,000 clones, around 90% seen once. The sequencing sample was made of PBMCs. These receptors originate from a woman between 25 and 40 years old in good health and CMV-seropositive.

J is TRBJ1-2 and V is TRBV28, with D perhaps matching TRBD1 (5 bases). The CDR3 loop spans 14 amino acids. Trimming cost V 10 bases and J 5 bases, with 20 bases left between them. Germline-derived CDR1 and CDR2 are MDHEN and SYDVKM. The CDR3 loop reads CATPRGLGDYGYTF. CDR3 DNA sequence: TGTGCCACCCCACGAGGTCTAGGGGATTATGGCTACACCTTC.

The J gene is TRBJ1-3, the V gene TRBV7-9, with TRBD1 matching over 7 bases. The junction had 4 bases not matched to a gene; V was cut back by 1 base and J by 4 bases. Germline V gives CDR1 SEHNR, CDR2 FQNEAQ (reference sequence). The CDR3 sequence is 15 residues long. The CDR3 protein is CASSLEGAQGNTIYF. The CDR3 bases are TGTGCCAGCAGCTTAGAGGGGGCTCAAGGAAACACCATATATTTT.

This sequence joins TRBV7-6 and TRBJ2-2; tentatively, D is TRBD2 (5 bases). Germline V gene data show CDR1 as SGHVS and CDR2 as FNYEAQ. Trimming took 5 bases from V and 5 from J, leaving 24 bases between them. The CDR3 covers 18 residues. In DNA, the CDR3 is TGTGCCAGCAGCACGCCCGGGGTTACCGCGCAGCGGACCGGGGAGCTGTTTTTT. It translates to CASSTPGVTAQRTGELFF.

This sequence joins TRBV5-4 and TRBJ2-3; D perhaps matches TRBD1 (5 bases). Germline values: CDR1 SGHNT, CDR2 YYREEE (reference sequence). Between the trimmed V and J ends, which lost 2 bases and 3 bases, there was a span of 13 bases. The CDR3 consists of 15 residues. The CDR3 DNA follows: TGTGCCAGCAGCTTACGCAGGGAAAGGACAGATACGCAGTATTTT. Protein sequence: CASSLRRERTDTQYF.

The sample holds one count of this clone. This chain connects TRBV6-1 to TRBJ2-2; 9 bases are a match to TRBD1. This CDR3 contains 15 residues. Germline CDR1 and CDR2: MNHNS and SASEGT. Unmatched junction bases numbered 4, after V lost 5 bases and J lost 3 bases. The CDR3 here is CASSNRGPYTGELFF. CDR3 coding DNA: TGTGCCAGCAGTAACAGGGGGCCCTACACCGGGGAGCTGTTTTTT.

CDR3 region: CASSSVLGSSYEQYF. The CDR3 coding sequence is TGTGCCAGCAGCTCCGTCCTTGGGAGTTCCTACGAGCAGTACTTC. This sequence joins TRBV7-2 and TRBJ2-7; D may be TRBD2 (5 bases). The V and J ends lost 4 bases and 1 base respectively, with 14 bases between them. CDR1 SGHTA and CDR2 FQGNSA come from the germline V gene. The CDR3 spans 15 residues.